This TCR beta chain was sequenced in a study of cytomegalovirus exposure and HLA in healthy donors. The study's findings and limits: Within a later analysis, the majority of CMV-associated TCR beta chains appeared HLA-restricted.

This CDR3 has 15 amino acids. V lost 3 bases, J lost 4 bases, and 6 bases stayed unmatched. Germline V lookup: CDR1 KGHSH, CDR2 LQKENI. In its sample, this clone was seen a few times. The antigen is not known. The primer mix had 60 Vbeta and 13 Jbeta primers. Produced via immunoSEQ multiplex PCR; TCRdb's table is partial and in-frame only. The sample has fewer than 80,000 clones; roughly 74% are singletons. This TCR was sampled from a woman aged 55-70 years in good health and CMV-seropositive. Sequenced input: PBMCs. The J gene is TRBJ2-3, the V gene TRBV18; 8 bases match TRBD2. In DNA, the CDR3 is TGTGCCAGCTCACCGGGACTAGTGGGGGCAGATACGCAGTATTTT. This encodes CASSPGLVGADTQYF.